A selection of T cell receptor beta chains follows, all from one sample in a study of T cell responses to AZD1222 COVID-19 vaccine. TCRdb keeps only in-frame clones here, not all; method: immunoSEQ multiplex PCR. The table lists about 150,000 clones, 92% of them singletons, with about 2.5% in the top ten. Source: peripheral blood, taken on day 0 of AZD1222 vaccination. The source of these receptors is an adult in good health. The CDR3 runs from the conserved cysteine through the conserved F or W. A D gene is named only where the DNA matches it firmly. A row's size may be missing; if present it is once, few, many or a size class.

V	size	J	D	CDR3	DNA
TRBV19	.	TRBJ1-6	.	CASTIRVLVSPLHF	TGTGCCAGTACCATTAGGGTCCTCGTTTCACCCCTCCACTTT
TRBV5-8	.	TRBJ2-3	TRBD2	CASSGLAGQDTQYF	TGTGCCAGCAGTGGACTAGCGGGACAAGATACGCAGTATTTT
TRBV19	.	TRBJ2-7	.	CASRGRQGGEQYF	TGTGCCAGTAGGGGTCGACAGGGAGGGGAGCAGTACTTC
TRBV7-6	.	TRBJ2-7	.	CASSLARTADYEQYF	TGTGCCAGCAGCTTAGCGCGAACGGCGGACTACGAGCAGTACTTC
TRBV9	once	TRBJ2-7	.	CASSVSLAGEQYF	TGTGCCAGCAGCGTGTCACTAGCCGGCGAGCAGTACTTC
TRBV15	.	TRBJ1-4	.	CATSSPQGKLFF	TGTGCCACCAGCAGCCCCCAGGGGAAACTGTTTTTT
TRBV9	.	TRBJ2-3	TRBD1	CASSGRQGAPRNTQYF	TGTGCCAGCAGCGGCCGACAGGGGGCCCCACGGAATACGCAGTATTTT
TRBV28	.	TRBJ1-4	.	CASRGGVGEKLFF	TGTGCCAGCAGGGGGGGGGTTGGTGAAAAACTGTTTTTT
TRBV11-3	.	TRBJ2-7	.	CASSLNPREQYF	TGTGCCAGCAGCCTAAACCCGAGGGAGCAGTACTTC
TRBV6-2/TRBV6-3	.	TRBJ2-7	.	CASSYLGGPRTNEQYF	TGTGCCAGCAGTTACTTAGGGGGGCCCAGGACGAACGAGCAGTACTTC
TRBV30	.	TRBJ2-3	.	CAWSGGVSDTQYF	TGTGCCTGGAGTGGAGGAGTATCAGATACGCAGTATTTT
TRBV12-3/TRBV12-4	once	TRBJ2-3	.	CASSLLATDTQYF	TGTGCCAGCAGTTTATTGGCTACAGATACGCAGTATTTT
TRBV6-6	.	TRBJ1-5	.	CASRRGEVLSNQPQHF	TGTGCCAGCAGACGGGGAGAGGTTTTAAGCAATCAGCCCCAGCATTTT
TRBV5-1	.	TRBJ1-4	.	CASRWTNEKLFF	TGCGCCAGCAGGTGGACTAATGAAAAACTGTTTTTT
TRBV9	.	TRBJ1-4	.	CASSEGKPANEKLFF	TGTGCCAGCAGCGAGGGGAAACCAGCTAATGAAAAACTGTTTTTT
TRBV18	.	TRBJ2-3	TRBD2	CASSPRLADSDTQYF	TGTGCCAGCTCACCCCGACTAGCGGACTCAGATACGCAGTATTTT
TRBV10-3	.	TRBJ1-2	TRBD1	CAISRTGNSYTF	TGTGCCATCAGTCGGACAGGGAACAGCTACACCTTC